These 8 T cell receptor beta chains came from one sample sequenced in a study of OX40 agonist ivuxolimab in advanced cancers. The table came from immunoSEQ multiplex PCR; TCRdb's copy has only in-frame clones and leaves some out. This table holds roughly 110,000 clones, 90% found once. Sequenced material: CD4+ or CD8+ T cells sorted from blood, taken in a trial of the OX40 agonist ivuxolimab. These receptors were obtained from an adult with an advanced solid tumor such as melanoma, head and neck, liver or kidney cancer.

In this sample, this clone turned up once. The CDR3 DNA sequence: TGTGCCAGCAGCCTCCAGGCGGGAACGGCCGGGGAGCTGTTTTTT. Translating gives CASSLQAGTAGELFF. V is TRBV7-2 and J is TRBJ2-2, with D possibly TRBD2 on 6 matching bases. Trimming pared 5 bases from V and 6 bases from J, leaving 16 bases between. The germline V gene encodes CDR1 SGHTA and CDR2 FQGNSA. The CDR3 is 15 residues long.

The rearrangement links TRBV7-2 to TRBJ2-3; 15 bases match TRBD2. The CDR3 has 16 amino acids. Germline V lookup: CDR1 SGHTA, CDR2 FQGNSA. Unmatched junction bases numbered 2, after V lost 3 bases and J lost 4 bases. The CDR3 loop reads CASSFGTSGGPDTQYF. CDR3 nucleotides: TGTGCCAGCAGCTTCGGGACTAGCGGGGGGCCAGATACGCAGTATTTT.

The chain recombines TRBV6-5 with TRBJ2-3; no clear D. The CDR3 is 14 residues long. The V gene's germline CDR1 is MNHEY and CDR2 SVGAGI. V was shortened by 7 bases and J by 0 bases, with 11 bases between the two germline ends. CDR3 sequence (DNA): TGTGCCAGCATCCCCGTCTCTAGCACAGATACGCAGTATTTT. Protein product: CASIPVSSTDTQYF.

The rearrangement links TRBV2 to TRBJ1-4; TRBD1 might be the D (5 bases). Germline assignment: CDR1 SNHLY and CDR2 FYNNEI. Trimming left V 8 bases short and J 0 bases short, with 19 bases between. The CDR3 contains 17 residues. For the CDR3, the DNA is TGTGCCAGCCGTAGGCGGGGTGGGACTGCAACTAATGAAAAACTGTTTTTT. Translating it yields CASRRRGGTATNEKLFF.

The V gene is TRBV7-2, the J gene TRBJ1-6; no clear D. V lost 7 bases and J 7 bases, leaving 17 bases between the germline ends. Germline lookup yields CDR1 SGHTA and CDR2 FQGNSA. There are 15 residues in the CDR3. CDR3 bases: TGTGCCAGCATTATGGGATCTTTCTACAATTCACCCCTCCACTTT. This codes for CASIMGSFYNSPLHF.

This chain connects TRBV7-6 to TRBJ2-7; D may correspond to TRBD1 or TRBD2 (7 bases each). The CDR3 sequence is 16 residues long. Trimming left V 2 bases short and J 1 base short, with 15 bases between. CDR1 SGHVS and CDR2 FNYEAQ come from the germline V gene. CDR3 in DNA: TGTGCCAGCAGCTTACAACCAGGGGGAGGGTCCTACGAGCAGTACTTC. Protein sequence: CASSLQPGGGSYEQYF.

V usage is TRBV29-1 and J usage is TRBJ1-1; D is unresolved. V was clipped by 1 base and J by 5 bases, with 17 bases between them. The germline V gene has CDR1 SQVTM and CDR2 ANQGSEA. CDR3 length: 15 residues. The DNA of the CDR3 is TGCAGCGTTGAAGCTGAGCGGACCTCGGTTACTGAAGCTTTCTTT. This sequence encodes CSVEAERTSVTEAFF.

In this sample, this clone turned up once. The V gene is TRBV5-6, the J gene TRBJ2-3; TRBD2 might be the D (5 bases). Deletions cut 1 base from V and 3 bases from J, with 12 bases between. CDR1 and CDR2 from the germline V gene are SGHDT and YYEEEE. The CDR3 totals 15 residues. CDR3 protein: CASSLYREGTDTQYF. The CDR3 DNA reads TGTGCCAGCAGCTTGTACCGGGAAGGGACAGATACGCAGTATTTT.